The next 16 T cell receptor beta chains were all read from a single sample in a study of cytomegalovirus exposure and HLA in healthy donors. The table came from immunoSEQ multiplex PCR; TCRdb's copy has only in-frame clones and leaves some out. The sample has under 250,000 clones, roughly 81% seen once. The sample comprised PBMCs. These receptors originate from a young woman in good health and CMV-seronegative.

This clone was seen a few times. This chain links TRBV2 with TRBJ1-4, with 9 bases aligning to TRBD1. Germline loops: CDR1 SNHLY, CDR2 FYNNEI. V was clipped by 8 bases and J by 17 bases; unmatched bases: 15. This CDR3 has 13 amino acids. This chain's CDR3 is CASGLDRGAVNFF. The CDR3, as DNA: TGTGCCAGCGGGCTGGACAGGGGAGCGGTTAACTTTTTT.

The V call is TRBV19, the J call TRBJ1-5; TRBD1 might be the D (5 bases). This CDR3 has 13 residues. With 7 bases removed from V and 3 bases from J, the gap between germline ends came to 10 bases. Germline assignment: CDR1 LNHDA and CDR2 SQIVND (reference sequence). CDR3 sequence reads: CASTGQVNQPQHF. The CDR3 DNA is TGTGCCAGTACCGGACAAGTCAATCAGCCCCAGCATTTT.

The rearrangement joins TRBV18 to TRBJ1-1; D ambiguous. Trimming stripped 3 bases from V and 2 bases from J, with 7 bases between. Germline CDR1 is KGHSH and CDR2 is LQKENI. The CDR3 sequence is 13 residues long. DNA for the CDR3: TGTGCCAGCTCACCCCGCGGAAACACTGAAGCTTTCTTT. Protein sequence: CASSPRGNTEAFF.

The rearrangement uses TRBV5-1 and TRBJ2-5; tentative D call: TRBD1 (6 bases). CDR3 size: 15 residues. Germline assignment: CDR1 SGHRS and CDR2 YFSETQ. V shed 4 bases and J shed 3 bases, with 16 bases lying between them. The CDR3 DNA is TGCGCCAGCAGCCAGGGGCAAGCACGGGAAGAGACCCAGTACTTC. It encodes CASSQGQAREETQYF.

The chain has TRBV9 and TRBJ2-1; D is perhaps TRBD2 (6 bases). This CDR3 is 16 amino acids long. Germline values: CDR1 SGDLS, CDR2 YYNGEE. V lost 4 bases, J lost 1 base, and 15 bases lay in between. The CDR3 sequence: CASSPGGGQSYNEQFF. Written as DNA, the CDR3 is TGTGCCAGCAGCCCTGGGGGAGGTCAGTCCTACAATGAGCAGTTCTTC.

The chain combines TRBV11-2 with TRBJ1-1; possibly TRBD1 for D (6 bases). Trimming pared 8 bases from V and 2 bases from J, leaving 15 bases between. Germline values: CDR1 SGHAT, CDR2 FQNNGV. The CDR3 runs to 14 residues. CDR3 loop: CASGRTVLNTEAFF. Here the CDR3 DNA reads TGTGCCAGCGGTCGGACAGTCCTCAACACTGAAGCTTTCTTT.

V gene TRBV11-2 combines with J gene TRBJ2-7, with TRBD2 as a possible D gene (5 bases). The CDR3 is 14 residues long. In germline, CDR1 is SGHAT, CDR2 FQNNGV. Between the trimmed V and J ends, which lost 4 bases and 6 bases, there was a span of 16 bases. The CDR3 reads CASSSSGLVLEQYF. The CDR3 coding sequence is TGTGCCAGCAGCTCAAGCGGTCTAGTCCTCGAGCAGTACTTC.

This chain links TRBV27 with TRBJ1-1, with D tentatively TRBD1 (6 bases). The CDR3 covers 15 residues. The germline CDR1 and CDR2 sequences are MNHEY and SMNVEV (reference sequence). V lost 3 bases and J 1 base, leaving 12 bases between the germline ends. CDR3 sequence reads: CASSFNRDGNTEAFF. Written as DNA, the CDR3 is TGTGCCAGCAGTTTTAACAGGGACGGGAACACTGAAGCTTTCTTT.

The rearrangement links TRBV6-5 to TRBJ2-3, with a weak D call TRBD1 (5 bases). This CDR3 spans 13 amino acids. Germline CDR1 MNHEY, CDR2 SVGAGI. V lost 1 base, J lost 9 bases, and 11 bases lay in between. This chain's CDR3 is CASSYLGAGTQYF. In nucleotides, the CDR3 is TGTGCCAGCAGTTACTTAGGGGCTGGAACGCAGTATTTT.

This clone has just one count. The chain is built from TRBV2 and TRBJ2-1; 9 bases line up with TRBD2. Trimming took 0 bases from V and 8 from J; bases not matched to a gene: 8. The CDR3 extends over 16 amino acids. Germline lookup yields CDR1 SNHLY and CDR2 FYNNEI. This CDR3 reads CASSEARGGHNDEQFF. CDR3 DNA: TGTGCCAGCAGTGAAGCGCGGGGGGGGCATAACGATGAGCAGTTCTTC.

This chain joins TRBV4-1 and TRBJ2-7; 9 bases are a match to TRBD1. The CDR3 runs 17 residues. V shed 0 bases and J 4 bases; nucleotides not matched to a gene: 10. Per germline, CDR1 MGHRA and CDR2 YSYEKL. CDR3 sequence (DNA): TGCGCCAGCAGCCAAGATTGGGGGGGGACAGGGAGGTACGAGCAGTACTTC. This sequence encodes CASSQDWGGTGRYEQYF.

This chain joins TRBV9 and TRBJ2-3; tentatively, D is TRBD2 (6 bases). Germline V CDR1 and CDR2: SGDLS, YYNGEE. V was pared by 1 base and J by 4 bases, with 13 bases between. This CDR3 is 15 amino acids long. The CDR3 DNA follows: TGTGCCAGCAGCGTACTCTCTAGCGTGGCAGATACGCAGTATTTT. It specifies CASSVLSSVADTQYF.

CDR3 bases: TGTGCCAGCAGTCTACCTGATTACTCTGGAAACACCATATATTTT. It is translated as CASSLPDYSGNTIYF. The chain links TRBV6-1 to TRBJ1-3; D not resolved. Trimming cost V 5 bases and J 0 bases, with 11 bases left between them. Germline V gene lookup returns CDR1 MNHNS and CDR2 SASEGT. The CDR3 extends over 15 amino acids.

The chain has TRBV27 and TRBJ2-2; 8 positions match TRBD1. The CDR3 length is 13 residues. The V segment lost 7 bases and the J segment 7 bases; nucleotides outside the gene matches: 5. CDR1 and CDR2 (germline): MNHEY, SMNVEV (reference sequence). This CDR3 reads CASTGQGSGELFF. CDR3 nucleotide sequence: TGTGCCAGCACCGGACAGGGCAGCGGGGAGCTGTTTTTT.

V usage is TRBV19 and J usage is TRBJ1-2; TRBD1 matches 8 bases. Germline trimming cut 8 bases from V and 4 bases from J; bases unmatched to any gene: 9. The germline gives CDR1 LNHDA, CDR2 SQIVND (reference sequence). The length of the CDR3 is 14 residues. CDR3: CASCRGQAIYGYTF. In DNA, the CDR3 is TGTGCCAGTTGTCGGGGACAGGCAATCTATGGCTACACCTTC.

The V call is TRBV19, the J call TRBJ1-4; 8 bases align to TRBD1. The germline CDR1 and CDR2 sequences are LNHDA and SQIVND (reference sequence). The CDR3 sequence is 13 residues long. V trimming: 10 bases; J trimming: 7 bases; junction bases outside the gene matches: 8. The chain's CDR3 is CATQDRVAEKLFF. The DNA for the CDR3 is TGTGCCACCCAGGACAGGGTAGCTGAAAAACTGTTTTTT.